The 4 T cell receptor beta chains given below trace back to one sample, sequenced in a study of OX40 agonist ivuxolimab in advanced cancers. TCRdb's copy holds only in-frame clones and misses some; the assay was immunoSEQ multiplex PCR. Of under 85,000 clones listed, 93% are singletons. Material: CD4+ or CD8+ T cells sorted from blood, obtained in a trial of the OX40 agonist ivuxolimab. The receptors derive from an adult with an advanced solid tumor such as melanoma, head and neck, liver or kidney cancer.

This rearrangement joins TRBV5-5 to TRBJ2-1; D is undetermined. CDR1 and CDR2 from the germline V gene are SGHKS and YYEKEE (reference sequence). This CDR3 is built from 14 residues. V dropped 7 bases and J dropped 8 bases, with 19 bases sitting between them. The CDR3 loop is CASSLNPPSDEQFF. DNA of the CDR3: TGTGCCAGCTCTCTAAACCCCCCCTCCGATGAGCAGTTCTTC.

The CDR3 nucleotides read TGTGCCAGCAGCGTAGGAAGAGGGGATCAGCCCCAGCATTTT. This translates into CASSVGRGDQPQHF. This chain uses TRBV9 with TRBJ1-5; D might be TRBD1 (5 bases). CDR1 is SGDLS and CDR2 is YYNGEE in the germline V gene. This CDR3 contains 14 residues. Trimming left V 0 bases short and J 5 bases short, with 9 bases between.

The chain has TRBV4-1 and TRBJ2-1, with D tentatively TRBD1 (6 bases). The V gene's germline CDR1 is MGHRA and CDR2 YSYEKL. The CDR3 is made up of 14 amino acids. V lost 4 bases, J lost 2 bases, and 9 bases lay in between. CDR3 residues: CASSPNRAYNEQFF. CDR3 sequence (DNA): TGCGCCAGCAGCCCTAACAGGGCCTACAATGAGCAGTTCTTC.

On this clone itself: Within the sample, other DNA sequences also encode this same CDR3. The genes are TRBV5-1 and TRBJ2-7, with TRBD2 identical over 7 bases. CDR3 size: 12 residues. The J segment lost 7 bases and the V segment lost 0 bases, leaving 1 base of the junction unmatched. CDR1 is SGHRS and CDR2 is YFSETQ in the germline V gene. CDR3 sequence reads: CASSLGRGEQYF. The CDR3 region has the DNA TGCGCCAGCAGCTTGGGGCGGGGGGAGCAGTACTTC.